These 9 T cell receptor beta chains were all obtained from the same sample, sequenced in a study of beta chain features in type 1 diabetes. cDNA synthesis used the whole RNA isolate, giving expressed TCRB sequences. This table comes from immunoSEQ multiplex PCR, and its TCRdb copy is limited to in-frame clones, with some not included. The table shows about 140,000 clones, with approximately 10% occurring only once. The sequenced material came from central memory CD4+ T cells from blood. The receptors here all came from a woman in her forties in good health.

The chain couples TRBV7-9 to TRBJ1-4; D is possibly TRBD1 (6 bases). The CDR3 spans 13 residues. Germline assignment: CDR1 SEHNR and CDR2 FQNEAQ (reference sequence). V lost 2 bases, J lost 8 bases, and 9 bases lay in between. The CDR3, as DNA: TGTGCCAGCAGCTTAAGGGGGTCAGAAAAACTGTTTTTT. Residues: CASSLRGSEKLFF.

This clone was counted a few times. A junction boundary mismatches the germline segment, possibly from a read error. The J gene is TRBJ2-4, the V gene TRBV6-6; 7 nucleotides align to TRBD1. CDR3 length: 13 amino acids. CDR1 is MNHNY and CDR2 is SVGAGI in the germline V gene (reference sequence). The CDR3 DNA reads TGTGCCAGCAGTGAGGGGGCCAGAAACATTCAGTACTTC. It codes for CASSEGARNIQYF.

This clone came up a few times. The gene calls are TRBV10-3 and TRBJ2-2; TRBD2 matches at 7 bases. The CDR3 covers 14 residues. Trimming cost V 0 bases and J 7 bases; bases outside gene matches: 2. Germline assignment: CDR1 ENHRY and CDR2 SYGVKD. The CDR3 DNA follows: TGTGCCATCAGTGAGTCGTGGGAGGGCGGGGAGCTGTTTTTT. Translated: CAISESWEGGELFF.

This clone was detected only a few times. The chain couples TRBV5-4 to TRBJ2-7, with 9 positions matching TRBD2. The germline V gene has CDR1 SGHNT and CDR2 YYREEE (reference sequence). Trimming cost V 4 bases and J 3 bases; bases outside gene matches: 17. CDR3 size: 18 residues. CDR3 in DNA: TGTGCCAGCAGCGCCGGTTTGACGGCTAGCGGGGACCTCTACGAGCAGTACTTC. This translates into CASSAGLTASGDLYEQYF. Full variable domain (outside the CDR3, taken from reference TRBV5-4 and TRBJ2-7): ETGVTQSPTHLIKTRGQQVTLRCSSQSGHNTVSWYQQALGQGPQFIFQYYREEENGRGNFPPRFSGLQFPNYSSELNVNALELDDSALYLCASSAGLTASGDLYEQYFGPGTRLTVT.

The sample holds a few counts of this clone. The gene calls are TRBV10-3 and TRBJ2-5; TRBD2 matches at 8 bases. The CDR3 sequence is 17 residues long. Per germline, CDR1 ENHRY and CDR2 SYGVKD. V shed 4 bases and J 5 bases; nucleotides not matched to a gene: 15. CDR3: CAISANRGGSRMETQYF. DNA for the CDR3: TGTGCCATCAGTGCGAATCGCGGGGGGTCGAGGATGGAGACCCAGTACTTC.

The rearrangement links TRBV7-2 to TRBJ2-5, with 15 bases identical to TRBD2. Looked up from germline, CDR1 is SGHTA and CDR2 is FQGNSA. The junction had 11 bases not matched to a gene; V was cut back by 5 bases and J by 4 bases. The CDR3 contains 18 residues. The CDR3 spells CASSRGLAGGRGGETQYF. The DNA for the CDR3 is TGTGCCAGCAGCCGGGGACTAGCGGGGGGTCGAGGAGGAGAGACCCAGTACTTC.

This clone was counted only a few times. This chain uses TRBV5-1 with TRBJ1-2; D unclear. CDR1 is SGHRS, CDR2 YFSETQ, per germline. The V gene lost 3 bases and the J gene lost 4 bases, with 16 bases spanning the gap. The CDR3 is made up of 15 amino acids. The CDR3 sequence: CASSWAEAGGYGYTF. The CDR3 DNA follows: TGCGCCAGCAGCTGGGCGGAGGCCGGTGGCTATGGCTACACCTTC.

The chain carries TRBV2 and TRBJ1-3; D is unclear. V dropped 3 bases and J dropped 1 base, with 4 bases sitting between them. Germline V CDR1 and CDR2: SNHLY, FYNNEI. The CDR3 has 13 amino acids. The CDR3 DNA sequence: TGTGCCAGCAGTGATACTTCTGGAAACACCATATATTTT. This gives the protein CASSDTSGNTIYF. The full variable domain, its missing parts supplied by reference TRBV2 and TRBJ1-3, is EPEVTQTPSHQVTQMGQEVILRCVPISNHLYFYWYRQILGQKVEFLVSFYNNEISEKSEIFDDQFSVERPDGSNFTLKIRSTKLEDSAMYFCASSDTSGNTIYFGEGSWLTVV.

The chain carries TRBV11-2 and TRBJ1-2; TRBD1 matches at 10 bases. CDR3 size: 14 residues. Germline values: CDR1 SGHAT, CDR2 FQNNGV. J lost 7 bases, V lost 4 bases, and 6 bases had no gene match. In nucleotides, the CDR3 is TGTGCCAGCAGCTCCCACGGGGACAGGGGTGGCTACACCTTC. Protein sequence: CASSSHGDRGGYTF. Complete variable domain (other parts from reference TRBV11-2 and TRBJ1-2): EAGVAQSPRYKIIEKRQSVAFWCNPISGHATLYWYQQILGQGPKLLIQFQNNGVVDDSQLPKDRFSAERLKGVDSTLKIQPAKLEDSAVYLCASSSHGDRGGYTFGSGTRLTVV.